Judged by abundance, the clone carrying this T cell receptor (beta chain) is medium-sized. Its matching antigen is unknown. The table came from immunoSEQ multiplex PCR; TCRdb's copy has only in-frame clones and leaves some out. The sample has 35,000 to 50,000 clones, over 75% seen once. The data were obtained in a study of OX40 agonist ivuxolimab in advanced cancers. Whole-study findings and limits: Part of the nonresponder group also had normalized T-cell clonal expansion that was low. Among the lowest peripheral clonal expansion occurred in 0.1-3.0 mg/kg partial responders.

This sequence originates from an adult with an advanced solid tumor such as melanoma, head and neck, liver or kidney cancer. The sample consisted of CD4+ or CD8+ T cells sorted from blood, taken in a trial of the OX40 agonist ivuxolimab.

The CDR3 bases are TGTGCCAGCTACGTGGTGCGGAACACTGAAGCTTTCTTT. Its translation: CASYVVRNTEAFF. V is TRBV11-2 and J is TRBJ1-1; D is uncertain. This CDR3 comprises 13 residues. Deletions cut 8 bases from V and 1 base from J, with 11 bases between. The germline gives CDR1 SGHAT, CDR2 FQNNGV.